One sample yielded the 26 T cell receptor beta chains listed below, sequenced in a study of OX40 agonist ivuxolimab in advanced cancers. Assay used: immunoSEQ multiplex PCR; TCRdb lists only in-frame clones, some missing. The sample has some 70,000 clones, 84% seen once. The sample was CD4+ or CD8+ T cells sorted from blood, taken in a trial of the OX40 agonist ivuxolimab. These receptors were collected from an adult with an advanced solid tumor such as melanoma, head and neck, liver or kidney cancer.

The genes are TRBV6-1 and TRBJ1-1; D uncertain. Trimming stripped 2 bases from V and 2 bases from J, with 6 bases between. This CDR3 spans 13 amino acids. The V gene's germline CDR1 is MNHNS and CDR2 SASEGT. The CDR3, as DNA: TGTGCCAGCAGTGAATTTCTTAACACTGAAGCTTTCTTT. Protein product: CASSEFLNTEAFF.

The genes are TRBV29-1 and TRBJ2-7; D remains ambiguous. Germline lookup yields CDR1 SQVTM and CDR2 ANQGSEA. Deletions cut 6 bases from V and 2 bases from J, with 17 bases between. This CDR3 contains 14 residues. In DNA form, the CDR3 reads TGCAGCGTGCGAGGCGCCGAAGCAACCTACGAGCAGTACTTC. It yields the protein CSVRGAEATYEQYF.

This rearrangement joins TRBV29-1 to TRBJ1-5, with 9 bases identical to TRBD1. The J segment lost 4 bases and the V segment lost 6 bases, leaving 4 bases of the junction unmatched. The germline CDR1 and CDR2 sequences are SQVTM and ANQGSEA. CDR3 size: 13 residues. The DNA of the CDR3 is TGCAGCGTCGGGACAGGGATAAATCAGCCCCAGCATTTT. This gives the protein CSVGTGINQPQHF.

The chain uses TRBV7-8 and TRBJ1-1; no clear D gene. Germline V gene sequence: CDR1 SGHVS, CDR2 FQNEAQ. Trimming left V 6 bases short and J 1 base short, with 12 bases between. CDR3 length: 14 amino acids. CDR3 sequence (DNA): TGTGCCAGCAGTCTTGCCAATCCGAACACTGAAGCTTTCTTT. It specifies CASSLANPNTEAFF.

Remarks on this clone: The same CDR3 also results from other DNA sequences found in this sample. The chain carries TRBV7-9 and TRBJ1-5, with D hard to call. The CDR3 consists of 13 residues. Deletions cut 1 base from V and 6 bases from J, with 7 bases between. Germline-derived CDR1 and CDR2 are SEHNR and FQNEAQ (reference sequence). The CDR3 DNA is TGTGCCAGCAGCTTAGGGCCCAGTCAGCCCCAGCATTTT. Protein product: CASSLGPSQPQHF.

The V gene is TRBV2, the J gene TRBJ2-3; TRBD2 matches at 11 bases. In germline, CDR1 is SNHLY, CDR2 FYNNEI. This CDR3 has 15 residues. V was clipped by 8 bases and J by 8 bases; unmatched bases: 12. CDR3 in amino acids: CASAQLAGVSGTQYF. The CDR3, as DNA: TGTGCCAGCGCCCAACTAGCGGGAGTGAGTGGTACGCAGTATTTT.

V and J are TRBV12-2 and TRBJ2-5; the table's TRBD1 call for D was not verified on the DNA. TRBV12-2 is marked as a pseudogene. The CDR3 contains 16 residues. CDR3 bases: TGTGCAAGTCGCTTAGTAAGACAGGGTCCCCGAGAGACCCAGTACTTC. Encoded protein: CASRLVRQGPRETQYF.

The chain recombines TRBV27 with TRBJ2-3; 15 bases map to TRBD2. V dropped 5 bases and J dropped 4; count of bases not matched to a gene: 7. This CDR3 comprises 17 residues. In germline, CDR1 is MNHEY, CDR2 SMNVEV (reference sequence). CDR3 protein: CASSIRTSGRAADTQYF. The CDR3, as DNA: TGTGCCAGCAGTATTAGGACTAGCGGGAGGGCCGCAGATACGCAGTATTTT.

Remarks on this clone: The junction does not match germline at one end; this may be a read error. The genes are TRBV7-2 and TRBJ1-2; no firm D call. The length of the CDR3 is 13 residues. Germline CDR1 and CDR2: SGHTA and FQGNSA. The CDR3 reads CASSLIGYYGHTF. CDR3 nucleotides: TGTGCCAGCAGCTTAATAGGGTACTATGGCCACACCTTC.

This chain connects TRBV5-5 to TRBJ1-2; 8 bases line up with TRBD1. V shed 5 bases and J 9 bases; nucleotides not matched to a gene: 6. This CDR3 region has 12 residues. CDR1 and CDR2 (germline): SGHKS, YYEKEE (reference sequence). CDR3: CASRQGARSYTF. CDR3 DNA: TGTGCCAGCAGGCAGGGGGCACGGAGCTACACCTTC. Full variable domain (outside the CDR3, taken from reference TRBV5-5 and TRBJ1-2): DAGVTQSPTHLIKTRGQQVTLRCSPISGHKSVSWYQQVLGQGPQFIFQYYEKEERGRGNFPDRFSARQFPNYSSELNVNALLLGDSALYLCASRQGARSYTFGSGTRLTVV.

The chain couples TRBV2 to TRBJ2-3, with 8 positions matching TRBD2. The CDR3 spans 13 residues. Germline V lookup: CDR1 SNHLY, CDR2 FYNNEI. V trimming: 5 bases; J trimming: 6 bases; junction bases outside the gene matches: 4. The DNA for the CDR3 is TGTGCCAGCAGTAGCGGGAGATATGATACGCAGTATTTT. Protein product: CASSSGRYDTQYF.

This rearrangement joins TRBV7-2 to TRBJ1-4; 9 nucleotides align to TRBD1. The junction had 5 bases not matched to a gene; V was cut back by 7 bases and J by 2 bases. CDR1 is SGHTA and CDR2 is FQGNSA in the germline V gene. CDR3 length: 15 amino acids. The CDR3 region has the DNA TGTGCCAGCAAGTTGGGGACAGGGACTAATGAAAAACTGTTTTTT. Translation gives CASKLGTGTNEKLFF.

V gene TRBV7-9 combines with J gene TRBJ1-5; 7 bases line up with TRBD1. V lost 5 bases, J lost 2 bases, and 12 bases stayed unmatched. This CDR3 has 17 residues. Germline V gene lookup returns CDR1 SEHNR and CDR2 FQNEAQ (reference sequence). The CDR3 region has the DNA TGTGCCAGCAGCCGCGACAGGGTAGGGGGGGGCAATCAGCCCCAGCATTTT. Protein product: CASSRDRVGGGNQPQHF.

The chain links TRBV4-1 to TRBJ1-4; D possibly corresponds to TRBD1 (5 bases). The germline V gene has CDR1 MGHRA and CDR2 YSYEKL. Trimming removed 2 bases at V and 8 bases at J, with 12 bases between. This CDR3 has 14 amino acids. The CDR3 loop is CASSQPSRDEKLFF. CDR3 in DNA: TGCGCCAGCAGCCAACCCTCCCGGGACGAAAAACTGTTTTTT.

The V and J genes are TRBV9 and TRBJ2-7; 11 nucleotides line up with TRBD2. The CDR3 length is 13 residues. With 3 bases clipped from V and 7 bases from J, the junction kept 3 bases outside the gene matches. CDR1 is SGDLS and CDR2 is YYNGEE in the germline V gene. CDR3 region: CASSAWTSGEQYF. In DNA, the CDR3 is TGTGCCAGCAGCGCATGGACTAGCGGGGAGCAGTACTTC.

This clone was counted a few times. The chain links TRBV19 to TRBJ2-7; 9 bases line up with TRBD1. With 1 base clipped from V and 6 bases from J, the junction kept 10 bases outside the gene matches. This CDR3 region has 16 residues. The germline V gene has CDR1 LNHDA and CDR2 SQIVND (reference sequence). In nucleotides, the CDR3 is TGTGCCAGTAGTATAGGACGACCGGGACAGGGCCGCGAGCAGTACTTC. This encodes CASSIGRPGQGREQYF.

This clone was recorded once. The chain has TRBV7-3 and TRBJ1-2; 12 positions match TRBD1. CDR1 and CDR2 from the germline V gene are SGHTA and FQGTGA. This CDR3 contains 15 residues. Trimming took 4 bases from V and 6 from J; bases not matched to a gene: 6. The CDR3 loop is CASSSGQGARDGYTF. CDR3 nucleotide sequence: TGTGCCAGCAGCTCGGGACAGGGGGCAAGGGATGGCTACACCTTC.

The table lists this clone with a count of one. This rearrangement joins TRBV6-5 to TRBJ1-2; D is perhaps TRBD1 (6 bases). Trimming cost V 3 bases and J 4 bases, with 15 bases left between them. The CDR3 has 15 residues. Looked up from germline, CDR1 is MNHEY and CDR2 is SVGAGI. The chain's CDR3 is CASSYGGAALYGYTF. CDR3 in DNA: TGTGCCAGCAGTTATGGGGGCGCCGCCCTCTATGGCTACACCTTC.

The CDR3 bases are TGTGCCTGGAGTCACGGGGAGACCCAGTACTTC. It yields the protein CAWSHGETQYF. The genes are TRBV30 and TRBJ2-5, with unresolved D. Germline CDR1 and CDR2: GTSNPN and SVGIG (reference sequence). The CDR3 contains 11 residues. Trimming took off 2 bases at V and 5 bases at J, with 6 bases between the two ends.

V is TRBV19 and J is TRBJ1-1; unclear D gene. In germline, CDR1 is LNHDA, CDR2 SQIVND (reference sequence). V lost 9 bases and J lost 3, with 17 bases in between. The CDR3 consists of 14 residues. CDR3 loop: CASRLRDADTEAFF. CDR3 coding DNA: TGTGCCAGCCGACTTCGAGATGCGGACACTGAAGCTTTCTTT.

CDR3 in amino acids: CASSIWPKREGNYGYTF. The CDR3, as DNA: TGTGCCAGTAGTATATGGCCCAAGAGGGAGGGAAACTATGGCTACACCTTC. The J gene is TRBJ1-2, the V gene TRBV19; no clear D gene. CDR1 is LNHDA, CDR2 SQIVND, per germline (reference sequence). V gave up 2 bases and J gave up 2 bases, with 18 bases separating them. CDR3 size: 17 residues.

This CDR3 is CASSFYRGTGELFF. CDR3 sequence (DNA): TGTGCCAGCAGTTTCTACAGGGGTACCGGGGAGCTGTTTTTT. The chain links TRBV2 to TRBJ2-2; the match to TRBD1 covers 7 bases. The CDR3 consists of 14 residues. Germline V gene data show CDR1 as SNHLY and CDR2 as FYNNEI. J gave up 5 bases and V 5 bases, and 5 bases lay outside the gene matches.

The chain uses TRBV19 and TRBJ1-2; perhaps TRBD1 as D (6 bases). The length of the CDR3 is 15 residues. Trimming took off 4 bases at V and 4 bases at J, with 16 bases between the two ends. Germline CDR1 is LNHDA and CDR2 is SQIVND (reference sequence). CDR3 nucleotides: TGTGCCAGTAGTACAGGGGAGATTGTGCTCTATGGCTACACCTTC. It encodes CASSTGEIVLYGYTF.

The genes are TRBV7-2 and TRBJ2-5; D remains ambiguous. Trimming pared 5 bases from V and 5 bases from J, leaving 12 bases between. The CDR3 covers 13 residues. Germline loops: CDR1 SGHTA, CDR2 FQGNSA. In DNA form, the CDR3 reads TGTGCCAGCAGCCCGGGTCGAGCGGAGACCCAGTACTTC. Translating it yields CASSPGRAETQYF.

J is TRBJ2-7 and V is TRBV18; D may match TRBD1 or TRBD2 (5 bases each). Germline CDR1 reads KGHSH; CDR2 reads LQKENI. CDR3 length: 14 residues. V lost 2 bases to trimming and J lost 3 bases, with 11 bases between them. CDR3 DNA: TGTGCCAGCTCACCAGGGGGAACGATCTACGAGCAGTACTTC. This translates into CASSPGGTIYEQYF.

The CDR3 nucleotides read TGTGCCAGCAGCTCACAGGGGAACACTGAAGCTTTCTTT. Translating it yields CASSSQGNTEAFF. The rearrangement uses TRBV11-3 and TRBJ1-1; a weak D match, TRBD1 (6 bases). V dropped 4 bases and J dropped 1 base, with 7 bases sitting between them. The germline CDR1 and CDR2 sequences are SGHNT and YENEEA. The CDR3 is 13 amino acids.